This TCR beta chain is from a study of T cell repertoires in aging, cancer and after chemotherapy. General observations from the study: Loss of evenness, beyond lost richness, contributed to age-related TCR diversity decline in cancer patients. Age-matched healthy donors had significantly more diverse, less clonal blood TCR repertoires than untreated cancer patients.

The CDR3 sequence is 15 residues long. Looked up from germline, CDR1 is SEHNR and CDR2 is FQNEAQ (reference sequence). Deletions cut 2 bases from V and 4 bases from J, with 13 bases between. In the case of this clonotype: As yet, its antigen is unknown.

Peripheral blood genomic DNA, not sorted cells or RNA, was the template. Multiplex touch-down PCR with TRB-A/B primers amplified rearranged V-D-J TRB sequences. TCRdb redid the calling of the multiplex PCR reads with MiXCR, one entry per CDR3 protein. The data hold about a thousand distinct CDR3 sequences, with about nine tenths observed a single time. The sample comprised blood. This clonotype was obtained from a human donor with a solid tumor. This chain joins TRBV7-9 and TRBJ2-3, with D possibly being TRBD1 or TRBD2 (7 bases each). CDR3 residues: CASSLSQGGPDTQYF. CDR3 bases: TGTGCCAGCAGCTTATCCCAGGGGGGGCCAGATACGCAGTATTTT.